Following are 13 T cell receptor beta chains from one sample sequenced in a study of CD8 T cells in Susac syndrome (dated by TCRdb to about 2019). Library construction relied on the immunoSEQ multiplex PCR assay. RNA was extracted using the RNeasy kit, and roughly 0.5 to 1 ug of the RNA was reverse transcribed with random hexamers. TCRdb reprocessing: public reads trimmed at Q25 with fastp, clones called with MiXCR, in-frame beta chains kept. Merged by CDR3 protein, the rows form single entries marked with the most common genes and DNA. The sample profile shows around 180,000 distinct CDR3 sequences; roughly 95% of them were found once. Of the sample, about 0.093% is held by the ten largest clones. Sequencing was performed on CD4+ T cells from PBMCs. All receptors come from a human donor with multiple sclerosis.

The V call is TRBV20-1, the J call TRBJ2-7, with unresolved D. The CDR3 runs 14 residues. Trimming removed 4 bases at V and 3 bases at J, with 16 bases between. Looked up from germline, CDR1 is DFQATT and CDR2 is SNEGSKA (reference sequence). DNA for the CDR3: TGCAGTGCTACTGCGGTGGCTTTTGGCTACGAGCAGTACTTC. Protein product: CSATAVAFGYEQYF.

The V call is TRBV30, the J call TRBJ1-5; tentative D call: TRBD1 (5 bases). The CDR3 totals 14 residues. Germline-derived CDR1 and CDR2 are GTSNPN and SVGIG (reference sequence). V was cut by 0 bases and J by 9 bases, with 15 bases left in between. CDR3: CAWSVRGRNAPQHF. As DNA, the CDR3 is TGTGCCTGGAGTGTACGGGGACGGAATGCGCCCCAGCATTTT.

V gene TRBV12-3 or TRBV12-4 combines with J gene TRBJ2-3; TRBD1 aligns across 7 bases. There are 14 residues in the CDR3. Losses at the gene ends were 6 bases for V and 2 bases for J; bases not matched to a gene: 5. CDR3 protein: CASSIGQVTDTQYF. For the CDR3, the DNA is TGTGCCAGCAGCATAGGACAGGTCACAGATACGCAGTATTTT.

This clonotype was seen once. The V gene is TRBV4-2, the J gene TRBJ2-5; 7 nucleotides agree with TRBD2. Trimming at V came to 2 bases and at J to 3 bases, leaving 6 bases not matched to a gene. Looked up from germline, CDR1 is LGHNA and CDR2 is YNFKEQ. This CDR3 contains 15 residues. The CDR3: CASSQTGTKKETQYF. CDR3 bases: TGTGCCAGCAGCCAAACCGGGACTAAGAAAGAGACCCAGTACTTC.

The V call is TRBV30, the J call TRBJ2-2; tentatively, D is TRBD2 (5 bases). The CDR3 contains 13 residues. The germline gives CDR1 GTSNPN, CDR2 SVGIG (reference sequence). V lost 4 bases and J lost 5, with 11 bases in between. The CDR3 loop reads CAWTGRRTGELFF. CDR3 DNA sequence: TGTGCCTGGACCGGACGGAGGACCGGGGAGCTGTTTTTT.

This clonotype was observed once. This chain connects TRBV25-1 to TRBJ2-3; 7 positions agree with TRBD1. In germline, CDR1 is MGHDK, CDR2 SYGVNS. The CDR3 runs 15 residues. The V gene end was trimmed by 4 bases and the J gene end by 2 bases; junction bases not matched to a gene: 6. This chain's CDR3 is CASSVTGDTTDTQYF. The CDR3 coding sequence is TGTGCCAGCAGTGTAACAGGGGATACCACAGATACGCAGTATTTT.

The chain recombines TRBV15 with TRBJ1-4, with a tentative D call TRBD1 (5 bases). The V end lost 3 bases, the J end lost 4 bases, and 12 bases lay between the germline ends. CDR1 is LNHNV and CDR2 is YYDKDF in the germline V gene (reference sequence). The CDR3 totals 15 residues. CDR3 region: CATSRGWGDNEKLFF. The DNA for the CDR3 is TGTGCCACCAGCAGGGGGTGGGGGGATAATGAAAAACTGTTTTTT.

The gene calls are TRBV7-2 and TRBJ1-5; D possibly corresponds to TRBD1 (6 bases). CDR3 length equals 14 residues. Looked up from germline, CDR1 is SGHTA and CDR2 is FQGNSA. V was trimmed by 5 bases and J by 5 bases, leaving 13 bases between them. The CDR3 loop reads CASSKQGGYQPQHF. The CDR3 DNA follows: TGTGCCAGCAGCAAACAGGGAGGTTATCAGCCCCAGCATTTT. The complete variable domain, with remaining parts taken from reference TRBV7-2 and TRBJ1-5, reads GAGVSQSPSNKVTEKGKDVELRCDPISGHTALYWYRQSLGQGLEFLIYFQGNSAPDKSGLPSDRFSAERTGGSVSTLTIQRTQQEDSAVYLCASSKQGGYQPQHFGDGTRLSIL.

The chain joins TRBV20-1 to TRBJ2-1; D is possibly TRBD1 (6 bases). The germline CDR1 and CDR2 sequences are DFQATT and SNEGSKA (reference sequence). The ends were cut back, 5 bases at V and 1 base at J, with 9 bases in the middle. The length of the CDR3 is 13 residues. The CDR3 DNA reads TGCAGTGCTCCCAGGGGTTCCTACAATGAGCAGTTCTTC. This encodes CSAPRGSYNEQFF.

This chain links TRBV24-1 with TRBJ2-6, with D unresolved. Germline assignment: CDR1 KGHDR and CDR2 SFDVKD. Deletions cut 9 bases from V and 1 base from J, with 6 bases between. The CDR3 runs 13 residues. The CDR3, as DNA: TGTGCCACCGGAGAGTCTGGGGCCAACGTCCTGACTTTC. It specifies CATGESGANVLTF.

The chain couples TRBV3-1 to TRBJ2-7; weak D call: TRBD1 (6 bases). V dropped 4 bases and J dropped 3 bases, with 19 bases sitting between them. From germline, CDR1 is LGHDT and CDR2 YNNKEL (reference sequence). CDR3 length: 16 residues. The CDR3 here is CASSRITGTARYEQYF. The CDR3 coding sequence is TGTGCCAGCAGCCGTATTACAGGGACCGCCCGCTACGAGCAGTACTTC.

The gene calls are TRBV5-6 and TRBJ1-1; D is uncertain. Germline CDR1 is SGHDT and CDR2 is YYEEEE. This CDR3 spans 12 amino acids. V dropped 3 bases and J dropped 5 bases, with 8 bases sitting between them. The CDR3 is CASSSRGTEAFF. CDR3 coding DNA: TGTGCCAGCAGCTCGCGAGGGACTGAAGCTTTCTTT.

The CDR3 DNA sequence: TGCAGCGTAAAACAGGGGGCGGACTATGGCTACACCTTC. Protein product: CSVKQGADYGYTF. The chain is built from TRBV29-1 and TRBJ1-2, with 9 bases lining up with TRBD1. V gave up 6 bases and J gave up 3 bases; unmatched junction bases: 5. Germline assignment: CDR1 SQVTM and CDR2 ANQGSEA. The CDR3 is 13 residues long.